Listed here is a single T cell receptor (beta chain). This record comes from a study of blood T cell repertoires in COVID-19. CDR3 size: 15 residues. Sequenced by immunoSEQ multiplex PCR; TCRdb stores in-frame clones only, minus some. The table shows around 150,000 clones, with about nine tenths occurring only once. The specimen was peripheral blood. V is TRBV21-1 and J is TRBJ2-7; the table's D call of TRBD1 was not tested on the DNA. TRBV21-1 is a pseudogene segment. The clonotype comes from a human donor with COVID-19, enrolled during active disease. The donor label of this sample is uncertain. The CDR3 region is CASSRVSRAHYEQYF. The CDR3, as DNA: TGTGCCAGCAGCAGAGTTTCCAGGGCGCACTACGAGCAGTACTTC.